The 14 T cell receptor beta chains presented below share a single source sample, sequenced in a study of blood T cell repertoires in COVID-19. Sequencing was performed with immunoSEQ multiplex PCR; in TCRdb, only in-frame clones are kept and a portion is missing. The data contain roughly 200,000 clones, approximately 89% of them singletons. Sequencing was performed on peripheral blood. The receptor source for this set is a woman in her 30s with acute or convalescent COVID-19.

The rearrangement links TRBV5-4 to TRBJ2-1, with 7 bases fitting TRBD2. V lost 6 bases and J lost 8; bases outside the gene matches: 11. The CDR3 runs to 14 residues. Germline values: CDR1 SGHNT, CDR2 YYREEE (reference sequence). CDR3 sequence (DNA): TGTGCCAGCACCGGGAGGCCTATCGGGGATGAGCAGTTCTTC. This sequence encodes CASTGRPIGDEQFF.

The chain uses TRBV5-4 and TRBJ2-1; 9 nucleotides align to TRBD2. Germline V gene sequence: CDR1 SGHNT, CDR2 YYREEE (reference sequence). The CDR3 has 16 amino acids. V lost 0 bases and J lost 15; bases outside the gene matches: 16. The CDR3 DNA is TGTGCCAGCAGCTTGGTTAAATTAGCGGGAGCCCCCGAGGCGTTCTTC. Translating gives CASSLVKLAGAPEAFF.

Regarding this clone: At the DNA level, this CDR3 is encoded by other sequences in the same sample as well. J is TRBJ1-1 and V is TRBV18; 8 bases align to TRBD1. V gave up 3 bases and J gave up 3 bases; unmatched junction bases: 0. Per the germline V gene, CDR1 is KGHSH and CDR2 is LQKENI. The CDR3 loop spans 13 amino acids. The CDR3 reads CASSPTGDTEAFF. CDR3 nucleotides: TGTGCCAGCTCACCGACAGGGGACACTGAAGCTTTCTTT.

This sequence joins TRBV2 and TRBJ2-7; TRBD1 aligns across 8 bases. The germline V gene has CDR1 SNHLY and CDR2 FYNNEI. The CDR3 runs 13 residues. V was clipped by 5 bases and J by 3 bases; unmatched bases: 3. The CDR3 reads CASSRDRLYEQYF. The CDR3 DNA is TGTGCCAGCAGTCGGGACAGGCTCTACGAGCAGTACTTC.

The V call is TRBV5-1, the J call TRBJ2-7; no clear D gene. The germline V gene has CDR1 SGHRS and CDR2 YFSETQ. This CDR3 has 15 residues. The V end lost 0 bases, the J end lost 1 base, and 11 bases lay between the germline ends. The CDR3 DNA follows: TGCGCCAGCAGCTTGGGGTTGGCCAAATCCTACGAGCAGTACTTC. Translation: CASSLGLAKSYEQYF.

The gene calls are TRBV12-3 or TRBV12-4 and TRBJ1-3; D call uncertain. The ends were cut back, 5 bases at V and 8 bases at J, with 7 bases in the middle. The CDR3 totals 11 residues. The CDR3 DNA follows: TGTGCCAGCAGTCCGCGCGACACCATATATTTT. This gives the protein CASSPRDTIYF.

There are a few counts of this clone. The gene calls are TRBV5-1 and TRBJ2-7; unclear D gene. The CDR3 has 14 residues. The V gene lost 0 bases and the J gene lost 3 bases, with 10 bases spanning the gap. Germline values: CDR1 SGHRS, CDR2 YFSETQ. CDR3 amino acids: CASSLVGGLYEQYF. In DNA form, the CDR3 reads TGCGCCAGCAGCTTGGTGGGTGGGCTCTACGAGCAGTACTTC.

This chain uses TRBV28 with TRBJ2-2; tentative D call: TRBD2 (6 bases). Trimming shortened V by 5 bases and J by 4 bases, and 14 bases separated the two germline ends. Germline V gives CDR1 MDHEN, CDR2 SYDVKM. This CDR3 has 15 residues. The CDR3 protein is CASSPRRGFTGELFF. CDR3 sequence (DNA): TGTGCCAGCAGTCCCAGGCGGGGATTCACCGGGGAGCTGTTTTTT.

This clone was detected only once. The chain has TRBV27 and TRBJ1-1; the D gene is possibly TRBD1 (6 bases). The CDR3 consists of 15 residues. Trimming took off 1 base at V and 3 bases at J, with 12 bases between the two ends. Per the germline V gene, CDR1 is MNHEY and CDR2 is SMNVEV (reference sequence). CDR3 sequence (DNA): TGTGCCAGCAGTTTATTACAGGGTCTGTACACTGAAGCTTTCTTT. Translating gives CASSLLQGLYTEAFF.

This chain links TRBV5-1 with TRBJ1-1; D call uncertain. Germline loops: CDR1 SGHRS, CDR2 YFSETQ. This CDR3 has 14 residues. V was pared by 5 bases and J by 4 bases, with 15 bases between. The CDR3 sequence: CASSPPAEGTEAFF. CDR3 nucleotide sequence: TGCGCCAGCAGTCCTCCCGCCGAGGGCACTGAAGCTTTCTTT.

CDR3 region: CASSLIGIAGHQETQYF. The CDR3 DNA follows: TGTGCCAGCAGCCTAATCGGGATAGCGGGACACCAAGAGACCCAGTACTTC. This chain connects TRBV7-9 to TRBJ2-5; TRBD2 matches at 8 bases. Trimming took 5 bases from V and 0 from J; bases not matched to a gene: 11. This CDR3 comprises 17 residues. CDR1 is SEHNR and CDR2 is FQNEAQ in the germline V gene (reference sequence).

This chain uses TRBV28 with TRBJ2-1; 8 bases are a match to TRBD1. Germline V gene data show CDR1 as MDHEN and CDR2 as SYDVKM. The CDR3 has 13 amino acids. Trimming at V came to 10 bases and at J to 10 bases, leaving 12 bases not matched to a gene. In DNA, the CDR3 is TGTGCCAACGGGAAGACAGGGGCGGGGGAGCAGTTCTTC. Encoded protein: CANGKTGAGEQFF.

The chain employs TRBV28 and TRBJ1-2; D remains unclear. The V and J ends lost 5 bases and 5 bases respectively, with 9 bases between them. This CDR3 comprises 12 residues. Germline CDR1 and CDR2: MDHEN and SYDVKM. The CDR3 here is CASSLALYGYTF. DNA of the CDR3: TGTGCCAGCAGTCTAGCGCTTTATGGCTACACCTTC.

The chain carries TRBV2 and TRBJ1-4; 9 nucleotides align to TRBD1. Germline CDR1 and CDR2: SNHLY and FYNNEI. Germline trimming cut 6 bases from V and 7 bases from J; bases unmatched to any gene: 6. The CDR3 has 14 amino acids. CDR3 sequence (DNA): TGTGCCAGCAGGCAACAGGGGGCCTTTGAAAAACTGTTTTTT. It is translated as CASRQQGAFEKLFF.